This T cell receptor (beta chain) was identified during a study of cytomegalovirus exposure and HLA in healthy donors. This PCR relied on a set of 60 Vbeta primers and 13 Jbeta primers. The repertoire was sequenced with immunoSEQ multiplex PCR; TCRdb's copy has only in-frame clones and lacks some. The sample lists about 140,000 clones, 88% occurring once. CDR1 is LGHNA and CDR2 is YSLEER in the germline V gene. Trimming cost V 4 bases and J 4 bases, with 11 bases left between them. This CDR3 has 13 amino acids. Broader study findings: Most TCR beta V segments were productive about 87% or about 30% of the time in an earlier analysis. Researchers left out some V segments, among them TRBV6-2 and TRBV6-3, as indistinguishable.

Details on this clone: Its antigen is not identified.

This clonotype originated in a woman between 35 and 50 years old in good health and CMV-seronegative. The V call is TRBV4-3, the J call TRBJ2-7; possibly TRBD2 for D (5 bases). Source material: PBMCs. The CDR3 sequence: CASSPPGSYEQYF. CDR3 nucleotides: TGCGCCAGCAGCCCTCCTGGGAGTTACGAGCAGTACTTC.